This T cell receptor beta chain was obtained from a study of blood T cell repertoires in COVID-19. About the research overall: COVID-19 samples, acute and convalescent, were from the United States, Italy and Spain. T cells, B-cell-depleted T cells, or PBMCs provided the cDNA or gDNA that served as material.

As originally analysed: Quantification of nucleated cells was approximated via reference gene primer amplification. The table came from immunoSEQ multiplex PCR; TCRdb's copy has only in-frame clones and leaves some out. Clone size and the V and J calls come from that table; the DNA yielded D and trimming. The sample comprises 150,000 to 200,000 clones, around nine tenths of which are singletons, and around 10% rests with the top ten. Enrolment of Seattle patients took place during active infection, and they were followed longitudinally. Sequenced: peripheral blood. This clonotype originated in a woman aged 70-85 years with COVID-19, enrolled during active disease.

The CDR3 DNA reads TGCGCCAGCATGCCAAACCCACGGGTTGCGGGGAACAATGAGCAGTTCTTC. This sequence encodes CASMPNPRVAGNNEQFF. V usage is TRBV5-1 and J usage is TRBJ2-1; tentatively, D is TRBD2 (6 bases). CDR1 is SGHRS, CDR2 YFSETQ, per germline. V lost 6 bases and J lost 5, with 24 bases in between. The CDR3 totals 17 residues.